The 32 T cell receptor beta chains presented below share a single source sample, sequenced in a study of cytomegalovirus exposure and HLA in healthy donors. Researchers ran the PCR with 60 Vbeta and 13 Jbeta primers. Clones were sequenced by immunoSEQ multiplex PCR, and TCRdb holds only the in-frame ones, with some missing. This table has approximately 97,000 clones, less than 90% appearing once. Sequencing was done on a sample of PBMCs. All receptors come from a man between 35 and 55 years old in good health and CMV-seronegative.

The chain recombines TRBV5-1 with TRBJ1-4, with 10 bases fitting TRBD1. V gave up 4 bases and J gave up 8 bases; unmatched junction bases: 11. There are 16 residues in the CDR3. The V gene's germline CDR1 is SGHRS and CDR2 YFSETQ. This chain's CDR3 is CASSRGRGQGREKLFF. The CDR3 nucleotides are TGCGCCAGCAGCCGAGGCCGGGGACAGGGGAGAGAAAAACTGTTTTTT.

The gene calls are TRBV11-2 and TRBJ1-1; D ambiguous. This CDR3 region has 13 residues. Trimming shortened V by 1 base and J by 5 bases, and 8 bases separated the two germline ends. CDR1 is SGHAT, CDR2 FQNNGV, per germline. CDR3 amino acids: CASSLARETEAFF. In nucleotides, the CDR3 is TGTGCCAGCAGCTTAGCGAGGGAAACTGAAGCTTTCTTT.

The J gene is TRBJ2-3, the V gene TRBV10-3; 8 bases agree with TRBD2. The CDR3 loop spans 16 amino acids. Germline assignment: CDR1 ENHRY and CDR2 SYGVKD. J was trimmed by 2 bases and V by 6 bases; bases with no gene match: 10. CDR3 in DNA: TGTGCCATCAGGGACCGGGGTAGCGGGGCCACAGATACGCAGTATTTT. As protein: CAIRDRGSGATDTQYF.

This chain links TRBV7-8 with TRBJ2-1; 8 nucleotides agree with TRBD2. Losses at the gene ends were 5 bases for V and 1 base for J; bases not matched to a gene: 13. The CDR3 is 18 residues long. CDR1 and CDR2 (germline): SGHVS, FQNEAQ. As DNA, the CDR3 is TGTGCCAGCAGCCCGGACGGTGCCGGGACTAGTTCCTACAATGAGCAGTTCTTC. Protein: CASSPDGAGTSSYNEQFF.

The chain employs TRBV19 and TRBJ2-3; 9 nucleotides match TRBD2. Germline-derived CDR1 and CDR2 are LNHDA and SQIVND (reference sequence). CDR3 length equals 15 residues. The V and J ends lost 1 base and 6 bases, in that order; junction bases with no gene match: 5. CDR3 sequence reads: CASSIVPSGEDTQYF. CDR3 bases: TGTGCCAGTAGTATAGTACCTAGCGGGGAGGATACGCAGTATTTT.

This chain joins TRBV6-6 and TRBJ2-1; 9 nucleotides align to TRBD2. Germline-derived CDR1 and CDR2 are MNHNY and SVGAGI (reference sequence). CDR3 size: 15 residues. V shed 2 bases, J shed 9 bases, and the junction held 8 bases outside the gene matches. This chain's CDR3 is CASSYRGGARSEQFF. The CDR3, as DNA: TGTGCCAGCAGTTACCGCGGGGGGGCCCGTAGTGAGCAGTTCTTC.

This chain joins TRBV27 and TRBJ2-7; TRBD1 agrees at 8 bases. The CDR3 sequence is 16 residues long. J was trimmed by 5 bases and V by 5 bases; bases with no gene match: 14. Germline-derived CDR1 and CDR2 are MNHEY and SMNVEV (reference sequence). CDR3 sequence: CASSPSTGDAGHEQYF. DNA of the CDR3: TGTGCCAGCAGTCCGTCGACAGGGGACGCCGGCCACGAGCAGTACTTC.

V usage is TRBV6-5 and J usage is TRBJ1-3; D remains unclear. With 8 bases removed from V and 2 bases from J, the gap between germline ends came to 13 bases. CDR1 and CDR2 (germline): MNHEY, SVGAGI. The CDR3 is 14 amino acids. CDR3 sequence: CASGFGGTGNTIYF. In nucleotides, the CDR3 is TGTGCCAGCGGTTTCGGAGGAACTGGAAACACCATATATTTT.

The J gene is TRBJ2-6, the V gene TRBV21-1; TRBD1, as called in the table, went unchecked against the DNA. TRBV21-1 is recorded as a pseudogene. This CDR3 region has 21 residues. The chain's CDR3 is CASSCPKRYRGRVPGANVLTF. The CDR3 nucleotides read TGTGCCAGCAGCTGCCCGAAACGGTACAGGGGGCGGGTTCCTGGGGCCAACGTCCTGACTTTC.

Of note for this clone: Within the sample, other DNA sequences also encode this same CDR3. The chain is built from TRBV9 and TRBJ2-1; 13 nucleotides line up with TRBD2. V was pared by 0 bases and J by 2 bases, with 2 bases of the junction left unmatched. The CDR3 is made up of 17 amino acids. Germline CDR1 is SGDLS and CDR2 is YYNGEE. CDR3 nucleotide sequence: TGTGCCAGCAGCGTAGGGACTAGCGGGGGCCCCTACAATGAGCAGTTCTTC. This gives the protein CASSVGTSGGPYNEQFF.

This clone came up a few times. The chain joins TRBV7-9 to TRBJ2-1, with 7 bases that match TRBD2. Germline CDR1 is SEHNR and CDR2 is FQNEAQ (reference sequence). Trimming at V came to 2 bases and at J to 5 bases, leaving 6 bases not matched to a gene. The length of the CDR3 is 15 residues. CDR3 coding DNA: TGTGCCAGCAGCTTATCGGGCGGGAGAAACAATGAGCAGTTCTTC. Amino acids: CASSLSGGRNNEQFF.

This clone was recorded a few times. The sample carries other DNA sequences with the same CDR3. CDR3 nucleotides: TGCGCCAGCAGCTTGGCCTCGGCGGGTAGGAATGAGCAGTTCTTC. Translated: CASSLASAGRNEQFF. The chain recombines TRBV5-1 with TRBJ2-1; a weak D match, TRBD2 (5 bases). With 0 bases removed from V and 7 bases from J, the gap between germline ends came to 14 bases. There are 15 residues in the CDR3. Germline loops: CDR1 SGHRS, CDR2 YFSETQ.

The gene calls are TRBV5-1 and TRBJ2-5; tentatively, D is TRBD1 (6 bases). The CDR3 runs to 13 residues. Germline lookup yields CDR1 SGHRS and CDR2 YFSETQ. The V gene lost 4 bases and the J gene lost 2 bases, with 9 bases spanning the gap. In DNA form, the CDR3 reads TGCGCCAGCAGCAGGACAGTTCAAGAGACCCAGTACTTC. Its protein product is CASSRTVQETQYF.

The rearrangement links TRBV6-5 to TRBJ1-1; D is ambiguous. The CDR3 extends over 13 amino acids. Germline V gene sequence: CDR1 MNHEY, CDR2 SVGAGI. V lost 4 bases to trimming and J lost 3 bases, with 9 bases between them. The CDR3 DNA sequence: TGTGCCAGCAGTTCCCCGCAGTACACTGAAGCTTTCTTT. Protein sequence: CASSSPQYTEAFF.

J is TRBJ2-7 and V is TRBV6-5, with D uncertain. The germline V gene encodes CDR1 MNHEY and CDR2 SVGAGI. This CDR3 comprises 12 residues. The ends were cut back, 6 bases at V and 6 bases at J, with 12 bases in the middle. The CDR3 loop is CASSMTGLEQYF. The CDR3 nucleotides read TGTGCCAGCAGCATGACTGGCCTCGAGCAGTACTTC.

The V gene is TRBV9, the J gene TRBJ1-2; D remains ambiguous. The CDR3 is 11 residues long. Germline lookup yields CDR1 SGDLS and CDR2 YYNGEE. The V end was cut by 5 bases, the J end by 5 bases, with 7 bases between. The CDR3 DNA reads as TGTGCCAGCAGTCGGGAATATGGCTACACCTTC. It translates to CASSREYGYTF.

This clone was seen just once. This chain's CDR3 is CASSPPERTDTQYF. In nucleotides, the CDR3 is TGTGCCAGCTCACCACCGGAGAGGACAGATACGCAGTATTTT. This chain joins TRBV18 and TRBJ2-3; D is unresolved. Germline V gene data show CDR1 as KGHSH and CDR2 as LQKENI. V gave up 0 bases and J gave up 3 bases, with 7 bases separating them. The CDR3 extends over 14 amino acids.

The CDR3 coding sequence is TGTGCCAGCAGTGAATTATTAGGACTCGCCGGGGGAAACACCATATATTTT. Residues: CASSELLGLAGGNTIYF. The J gene is TRBJ1-3, the V gene TRBV6-1; D uncertain. Germline CDR1 is MNHNS and CDR2 is SASEGT. V dropped 2 bases and J dropped 4 bases, with 18 bases sitting between them. The CDR3 totals 17 residues.

Written as DNA, the CDR3 is TGTGCCAGCAGTTACGAACAGGGATACCACTCTGGGGCCAACGTCCTGACTTTC. Its translation: CASSYEQGYHSGANVLTF. The J gene is TRBJ2-6, the V gene TRBV27; possibly TRBD1 for D (6 bases). The CDR3 runs to 18 residues. Trimming left V 4 bases short and J 0 bases short, with 16 bases between. Germline V lookup: CDR1 MNHEY, CDR2 SMNVEV (reference sequence).

The chain combines TRBV7-6 with TRBJ2-7; 7 bases map to TRBD1. The CDR3 is 16 amino acids. Germline-derived CDR1 and CDR2 are SGHVS and FNYEAQ. Trimming at V came to 1 base and at J to 4 bases, leaving 10 bases not matched to a gene. In DNA, the CDR3 is TGTGCCAGCAGCTTAGGGGGACAGTCGTCCATTTACGAGCAGTACTTC. Amino acids: CASSLGGQSSIYEQYF.

This clone was detected only once. CDR3 protein: CASSFSAGELTDTQYF. In nucleotides, the CDR3 is TGTGCCAGCAGTTTTAGCGCGGGGGAACTCACAGATACGCAGTATTTT. The chain combines TRBV27 with TRBJ2-3; 7 bases are a match to TRBD2. This CDR3 comprises 16 residues. From germline, CDR1 is MNHEY and CDR2 SMNVEV (reference sequence). J was trimmed by 2 bases and V by 3 bases; bases with no gene match: 8.

This chain links TRBV4-1 with TRBJ2-5, with 9 bases matching TRBD1. The germline CDR1 and CDR2 sequences are MGHRA and YSYEKL. The CDR3 covers 15 residues. With 2 bases clipped from V and 5 bases from J, the junction kept 6 bases outside the gene matches. The CDR3 loop reads CASSQQDRGGETQYF. The CDR3 DNA reads TGCGCCAGCAGCCAACAGGACAGGGGAGGGGAGACCCAGTACTTC.

The chain recombines TRBV7-6 with TRBJ1-1; D call uncertain. CDR1 and CDR2 from the germline V gene are SGHVS and FNYEAQ. This CDR3 comprises 15 residues. The germline V and J ends were trimmed by 4 bases and 6 bases, with 18 bases remaining between them. The CDR3 spells CASSSQRLGASEAFF. The CDR3 DNA sequence: TGTGCCAGCAGCTCCCAGCGTTTAGGTGCTTCTGAAGCTTTCTTT.

The V and J genes are TRBV13 and TRBJ1-2; the D gene is possibly TRBD1 (6 bases). In germline, CDR1 is PRHDT, CDR2 FYEKMQ (reference sequence). V was trimmed by 1 base and J by 4 bases, leaving 13 bases between them. This CDR3 has 15 amino acids. Here the CDR3 reads CASSLAGGAGYGYTF. CDR3 bases: TGTGCCAGCAGCTTAGCTGGGGGCGCAGGCTATGGCTACACCTTC.

The genes are TRBV6-6 and TRBJ1-5, with D hard to call. Germline V gives CDR1 MNHNY, CDR2 SVGAGI (reference sequence). The germline V and J ends were trimmed by 5 bases and 3 bases, with 11 bases remaining between them. The CDR3 extends over 14 amino acids. In DNA, the CDR3 is TGTGCCAGCAGTACAACAAGTTTCAATCAGCCCCAGCATTTT. This sequence encodes CASSTTSFNQPQHF.

The V and J genes are TRBV5-6 and TRBJ1-2, with D maybe TRBD1 (6 bases). V was pared by 4 bases and J by 1 base, with 17 bases between. Germline V gene data show CDR1 as SGHDT and CDR2 as YYEEEE. There are 16 residues in the CDR3. The CDR3 spells CASSRLRDTGNYGYTF. The CDR3 DNA reads TGTGCCAGCAGCCGGCTCCGGGACACCGGTAACTATGGCTACACCTTC.

The chain's CDR3 is CASSQLGRNNYGYTF. The CDR3 coding sequence is TGCGCCAGCAGCCAACTTGGGCGCAATAACTATGGCTACACCTTC. The chain links TRBV4-1 to TRBJ1-2, with D unclear. Germline V gene data show CDR1 as MGHRA and CDR2 as YSYEKL. The CDR3 is 15 residues long. V gave up 2 bases and J gave up 1 base, with 11 bases separating them.

The chain is built from TRBV11-2 and TRBJ1-1, with 9 nucleotides matching TRBD1. The CDR3 spans 15 residues. Trimming removed 2 bases from V and 4 bases from J; junction bases left unmatched: 5. Germline loops: CDR1 SGHAT, CDR2 FQNNGV. CDR3: CASSLQTGGGTEAFF. Here the CDR3 DNA reads TGTGCCAGCAGCTTACAGACAGGGGGTGGCACTGAAGCTTTCTTT.

The chain couples TRBV9 to TRBJ1-6; D may be TRBD1 (5 bases). In germline, CDR1 is SGDLS, CDR2 YYNGEE. Deletions cut 0 bases from V and 9 bases from J, with 25 bases between. The CDR3 is 19 amino acids. This chain's CDR3 is CASSVARPADTLWGSPLHF. Here the CDR3 DNA reads TGTGCCAGCAGCGTAGCTCGACCCGCGGACACACTCTGGGGTTCACCCCTCCACTTT.

The V and J genes are TRBV19 and TRBJ1-1; no definite D call. Per the germline V gene, CDR1 is LNHDA and CDR2 is SQIVND (reference sequence). This CDR3 region has 14 residues. The V and J ends lost 2 bases and 6 bases respectively, with 13 bases between them. The CDR3 bases are TGTGCCAGTAGTATATACAGTCACTCTTCTGAAGCTTTCTTT. Its protein is CASSIYSHSSEAFF.

The chain uses TRBV19 and TRBJ1-4; TRBD1 matches at 9 bases. The germline V gene encodes CDR1 LNHDA and CDR2 SQIVND (reference sequence). This CDR3 spans 15 amino acids. Trimming cost V 7 bases and J 4 bases; bases outside gene matches: 7. The CDR3 protein is CASITGTGNNEKLFF. The CDR3 DNA sequence: TGTGCCAGTATAACCGGGACAGGGAATAATGAAAAACTGTTTTTT.

The chain's CDR3 is CASSLGLAGGPGDTQYF. In DNA form, the CDR3 reads TGTGCCAGCAGCTTAGGTCTAGCGGGGGGGCCGGGAGATACGCAGTATTTT. The chain joins TRBV11-3 to TRBJ2-3; 12 nucleotides match TRBD2. The germline CDR1 and CDR2 sequences are SGHNT and YENEEA. CDR3 length: 17 residues. V gave up 1 base and J gave up 5 bases; unmatched junction bases: 7.